The 32 T cell receptor beta chains listed next were all sequenced from one sample in a study of CD8 T cells in Susac syndrome. Reverse transcription of about 0.45 to 1 ug RNA used random hexamers. In TCRdb, the immunoSEQ multiplex PCR reads were re-called with MiXCR into one record per CDR3 protein. The sample has 200,000 to 300,000 distinct CDR3 sequences, around 93% seen once; the top ten hold 0.065% to 0.075%. Sequencing used CD4+ T cells from PBMCs. The receptors derive from a human donor with multiple sclerosis.

The V call is TRBV6-2 or TRBV6-3, the J call TRBJ2-1; 7 positions agree with TRBD1. This CDR3 contains 21 residues. With V trimmed by 6 bases and J by 0 bases, 23 bases remained unmatched. Germline V gene data show CDR1 as MNHEY and CDR2 as SVGEGT. The CDR3 sequence is CASRGRPGGTPSFSSYNEQFF. The DNA of the CDR3 is TGTGCCAGCAGGGGCAGGCCAGGGGGTACCCCATCCTTCAGCTCCTACAATGAGCAGTTCTTC.

The rearrangement links TRBV5-1 to TRBJ2-7; TRBD1 aligns across 8 bases. CDR1 is SGHRS and CDR2 is YFSETQ in the germline V gene. Germline trimming cut 3 bases from V and 5 bases from J; bases unmatched to any gene: 4. The CDR3 consists of 13 residues. This chain's CDR3 is CASSSPGGNEQYF. The CDR3 DNA reads as TGCGCCAGCAGCTCTCCAGGGGGCAACGAGCAGTACTTC.

The chain has TRBV29-1 and TRBJ1-3; unclear D gene. Trimming left V 4 bases short and J 0 bases short, with 7 bases between. The CDR3 contains 13 residues. The germline V gene has CDR1 SQVTM and CDR2 ANQGSEA. CDR3 region: CSVARTSGNTIYF. Written as DNA, the CDR3 is TGCAGCGTTGCCAGGACCTCTGGAAACACCATATATTTT.

The chain carries TRBV18 and TRBJ2-3; possible D gene TRBD2, 5 bases. The V gene's germline CDR1 is KGHSH and CDR2 LQKENI. V was trimmed by 4 bases and J by 5 bases, leaving 13 bases between them. This CDR3 spans 14 amino acids. CDR3 residues: CASSRETPRDTQYF. The DNA of the CDR3 is TGTGCCAGCTCACGGGAGACACCCCGAGATACGCAGTATTTT.

The chain has TRBV28 and TRBJ1-5; TRBD1 matches 7 bases. Germline CDR1 MDHEN, CDR2 SYDVKM. Unmatched junction bases numbered 6, after V lost 6 bases and J lost 7 bases. This CDR3 spans 13 amino acids. CDR3 sequence (DNA): TGTGCCAGCAGCACAGGGGATTCCCAGCCCCAGCATTTT. It encodes CASSTGDSQPQHF.

This sequence joins TRBV27 and TRBJ1-2, with a tentative D call TRBD1 (5 bases). The V and J ends lost 2 bases and 4 bases respectively, with 11 bases between them. Germline V gene lookup returns CDR1 MNHEY and CDR2 SMNVEV (reference sequence). CDR3 length: 14 amino acids. The CDR3 DNA reads as TGTGCCAGCAGTTTAGGTGCAGGGACCTATGGCTACACCTTC. Its translation: CASSLGAGTYGYTF.

This clonotype was recorded a few times. A read error may produce the germline difference seen at one junction end. This chain connects TRBV7-9 to TRBJ1-6; 8 bases line up with TRBD1. The CDR3 contains 16 residues. Germline CDR1 SEHNR, CDR2 FQNEAQ (reference sequence). The CDR3 is CASSLRGTGDNSPLHF. In DNA form, the CDR3 reads TGTGCCAGCAGCTTACGCGGGACAGGAGATAATTCCCCCCTCCACTTT.

V is TRBV6-1 and J is TRBJ1-5; D is uncertain. The CDR3 spans 14 residues. Germline V gene data show CDR1 as MNHNS and CDR2 as SASEGT. V dropped 7 bases and J dropped 1 base, with 11 bases sitting between them. CDR3 loop: CASNTRVSNQPQHF. CDR3 in DNA: TGTGCCAGCAACACAAGGGTCAGCAATCAGCCCCAGCATTTT.

The CDR3: CAWSVIGTPGRRTEAFF. Here the CDR3 DNA reads TGTGCCTGGAGTGTAATTGGTACGCCAGGGCGACGCACTGAAGCTTTCTTT. The gene calls are TRBV30 and TRBJ1-1; D possibly corresponds to TRBD1 (5 bases). This CDR3 region has 17 residues. Deletions cut 0 bases from V and 4 bases from J, with 21 bases between. Germline V gene data show CDR1 as GTSNPN and CDR2 as SVGIG (reference sequence).

The rearrangement uses TRBV12-3 or TRBV12-4 and TRBJ2-2; D gene uncertain. Trimming took 5 bases from V and 0 from J, leaving 13 bases between them. The CDR3 length is 16 residues. Written as DNA, the CDR3 is TGTGCCAGCAGTCTAGAGACCACAACGAACACCGGGGAGCTGTTTTTT. This encodes CASSLETTTNTGELFF.

The gene calls are TRBV29-1 and TRBJ2-3; 8 bases are a match to TRBD1. The trim removed 6 bases at V and 9 bases at J, leaving 11 bases unmatched. The CDR3 consists of 13 residues. Germline V CDR1 and CDR2: SQVTM, ANQGSEA. CDR3 nucleotide sequence: TGCAGCGTCTCCCCTCAGGGGGCTGGGACGCAGTATTTT. Translated, it gives CSVSPQGAGTQYF.

J is TRBJ2-2 and V is TRBV3-1; the match to TRBD2 covers 11 bases. Germline CDR1 and CDR2: LGHDT and YNNKEL (reference sequence). The CDR3 consists of 16 residues. V was pared by 8 bases and J by 2 bases, with 7 bases of the junction left unmatched. CDR3 protein: CASSKTSGVNTGELFF. The DNA for the CDR3 is TGTGCCAGCTCTAAGACTAGCGGGGTAAACACCGGGGAGCTGTTTTTT.

The chain employs TRBV6-4 and TRBJ2-3; no firm D call. Looked up from germline, CDR1 is MRHNA and CDR2 is SNTAGT. Deletions cut 3 bases from V and 6 bases from J, with 7 bases between. The CDR3 sequence is 12 residues long. CDR3 protein: CASSDIGDTQYF. The DNA of the CDR3 is TGTGCCAGCAGTGATATTGGGGATACGCAGTATTTT.

The V gene is TRBV3-1, the J gene TRBJ2-3; D is uncertain. Germline CDR1 reads LGHDT; CDR2 reads YNNKEL (reference sequence). Trimming took 4 bases from V and 3 from J, leaving 14 bases between them. This CDR3 comprises 15 residues. The DNA of the CDR3 is TGTGCCAGCAGCCCTTATCTTGACGGAACAGATACGCAGTATTTT. Protein: CASSPYLDGTDTQYF.

The chain links TRBV11-3 to TRBJ2-6; no clear D gene. Germline CDR1 reads SGHNT; CDR2 reads YENEEA. The CDR3 is 15 residues long. Trimming stripped 3 bases from V and 0 bases from J, with 6 bases between. CDR3 in amino acids: CASSFYSSGANVLTF. Written as DNA, the CDR3 is TGTGCCAGCAGCTTCTATTCCTCTGGGGCCAACGTCCTGACTTTC.

The chain uses TRBV29-1 and TRBJ2-7, with 8 bases identical to TRBD2. This CDR3 has 13 amino acids. V lost 3 bases to trimming and J lost 10 bases; unmatched junction nucleotides: 11. Germline CDR1 and CDR2: SQVTM and ANQGSEA. The CDR3 sequence is CSVDLGRGYGQYF. The DNA for the CDR3 is TGCAGCGTTGATCTCGGGAGGGGTTACGGACAGTACTTC.

This clonotype was counted once. The V and J genes are TRBV12-3 or TRBV12-4 and TRBJ2-7; D is unresolved. The V gene lost 11 bases and the J gene lost 3 bases, with 20 bases spanning the gap. The CDR3 is made up of 14 amino acids. CDR3 sequence: CAPTRGEQCYEQYF. The CDR3 nucleotides read TGTGCCCCTACCCGAGGCGAGCAGTGCTACGAGCAGTACTTC.

The J gene is TRBJ2-4, the V gene TRBV4-1; 8 nucleotides line up with TRBD1. The CDR3 runs to 16 residues. V shed 4 bases and J 1 base; nucleotides not matched to a gene: 6. CDR1 and CDR2 (germline): MGHRA, YSYEKL. CDR3 amino acids: CASSPVYRGAKNIQYF. For the CDR3, the DNA is TGCGCCAGCAGCCCAGTATACAGGGGGGCCAAAAACATTCAGTACTTC.

V usage is TRBV14 and J usage is TRBJ1-4; possible D gene TRBD1, 5 bases. The germline V gene has CDR1 SGHDN and CDR2 FVKESK. V shed 5 bases and J shed 10 bases, with 20 bases lying between them. CDR3 length: 15 residues. DNA of the CDR3: TGTGCCAGCAGCGACCGGGACCTCTGGACCGGAAAACTGTTTTTT. This encodes CASSDRDLWTGKLFF.

V gene TRBV4-1 combines with J gene TRBJ1-5, with 9 bases lining up with TRBD1. With 3 bases clipped from V and 3 bases from J, the junction kept 18 bases outside the gene matches. In germline, CDR1 is MGHRA, CDR2 YSYEKL. The CDR3 runs 20 residues. The CDR3 protein is CASSHLAGGQGPEVNQPQHF. The CDR3 DNA reads TGCGCCAGCAGCCACCTAGCGGGAGGACAGGGGCCCGAAGTCAATCAGCCCCAGCATTTT.

This chain links TRBV12-3 or TRBV12-4 with TRBJ1-3, with D possibly being TRBD1 (6 bases). The CDR3 has 16 residues. Deletions cut 0 bases from V and 1 base from J, with 10 bases between. The DNA of the CDR3 is TGTGCCAGCAGTTTAGCGGGGGCCCCTTCTGGAAACACCATATATTTT. Translation gives CASSLAGAPSGNTIYF.

The CDR3 region is CASSLVGDATYNEQFF. As DNA, the CDR3 is TGCGCCAGCAGCTTGGTGGGCGACGCAACCTACAATGAGCAGTTCTTC. This chain uses TRBV5-1 with TRBJ2-1; D ambiguous. The CDR3 runs 16 residues. The germline V gene encodes CDR1 SGHRS and CDR2 YFSETQ. The V gene lost 0 bases and the J gene lost 2 bases, with 12 bases spanning the gap.

V gene TRBV13 combines with J gene TRBJ2-2; D may match TRBD1 or TRBD2 (6 bases each). V lost 5 bases to trimming and J lost 0 bases, with 13 bases between them. Germline V gene lookup returns CDR1 PRHDT and CDR2 FYEKMQ (reference sequence). This CDR3 contains 16 residues. The CDR3 DNA follows: TGTGCCAGCAGCCTTGGGGGGCTATCGAACACCGGGGAGCTGTTTTTT. As protein: CASSLGGLSNTGELFF.

V gene TRBV4-1 combines with J gene TRBJ2-7, with 9 bases aligning to TRBD1. CDR1 and CDR2 (germline): MGHRA, YSYEKL. V shed 4 bases, J shed 6 bases, and the junction held 7 bases outside the gene matches. The CDR3 consists of 14 residues. The CDR3 loop reads CASSRDRVLGEQYF. In DNA form, the CDR3 reads TGCGCCAGCAGCCGGGACAGGGTTTTGGGCGAGCAGTACTTC.

The CDR3 nucleotides read TGTGCCACCAGTGATTTTACAGGGAAGGTCCAGTACTTC. Amino acids: CATSDFTGKVQYF. V usage is TRBV24-1 and J usage is TRBJ2-5; D is perhaps TRBD1 (6 bases). The V gene lost 1 base and the J gene lost 10 bases, with 12 bases spanning the gap. This CDR3 has 13 amino acids. Per the germline V gene, CDR1 is KGHDR and CDR2 is SFDVKD.

The chain carries TRBV25-1 and TRBJ2-5; 9 bases are a match to TRBD2. The CDR3 extends over 15 amino acids. The germline V gene encodes CDR1 MGHDK and CDR2 SYGVNS. V was clipped by 8 bases and J by 1 base; unmatched bases: 8. CDR3 sequence (DNA): TGTGCCAGCGGCGGGGGGGCAGGGGTCCAAGAGACCCAGTACTTC. Encoded protein: CASGGGAGVQETQYF.

This clonotype came up a few times. The gene calls are TRBV30 and TRBJ2-2; TRBD1 matches at 10 bases. This CDR3 region has 15 residues. The germline CDR1 and CDR2 sequences are GTSNPN and SVGIG (reference sequence). J gave up 1 base and V 2 bases, and 1 base lay outside the gene matches. The CDR3 DNA sequence: TGTGCCTGGAGTCGGGACAGGGGGAACACCGGGGAGCTGTTTTTT. Translation gives CAWSRDRGNTGELFF.

V is TRBV7-8 and J is TRBJ2-7; D gene unclear. Trimming removed 1 base from V and 5 bases from J, with 9 bases in between. From germline, CDR1 is SGHVS and CDR2 FQNEAQ. The CDR3 has 13 amino acids. CDR3 DNA sequence: TGTGCCAGCAGCTTAGGACAAGGGAACGAGCAGTACGTC. Translating gives CASSLGQGNEQYV.

The chain couples TRBV4-1 to TRBJ2-5; 13 nucleotides match TRBD2. CDR3 length: 17 amino acids. With 6 bases clipped from V and 5 bases from J, the junction kept 12 bases outside the gene matches. Germline V gene data show CDR1 as MGHRA and CDR2 as YSYEKL. CDR3 amino acids: CASSRGLAGALGETQYF. CDR3 nucleotide sequence: TGCGCCAGCAGTCGCGGACTAGCGGGGGCTCTGGGGGAGACCCAGTACTTC.

The CDR3 here is CSVDRVSGNTIYF. CDR3 sequence (DNA): TGCAGCGTTGACAGGGTCTCTGGAAACACCATATATTTT. The gene calls are TRBV29-1 and TRBJ1-3, with D maybe TRBD1 (5 bases). The CDR3 is 13 amino acids. The germline V and J ends were trimmed by 3 bases and 0 bases, with 6 bases remaining between them. CDR1 is SQVTM and CDR2 is ANQGSEA in the germline V gene.

This clonotype was detected once. This chain connects TRBV27 to TRBJ1-5, with 7 bases identical to TRBD1. The CDR3 extends over 16 amino acids. Germline V CDR1 and CDR2: MNHEY, SMNVEV (reference sequence). Losses at the gene ends were 1 base for V and 7 bases for J; bases not matched to a gene: 10. The chain's CDR3 is CASSLFRLGGGQPQHF. The CDR3 DNA reads as TGTGCCAGCAGTTTATTCCGTTTAGGGGGCGGACAGCCCCAGCATTTT.

This chain links TRBV12-3 or TRBV12-4 with TRBJ1-6; D may be TRBD1 (5 bases). V lost 6 bases and J lost 5, with 14 bases in between. The CDR3 length is 15 residues. The CDR3 reads CASSGPRGDNSPLHF. DNA for the CDR3: TGTGCCAGCAGCGGACCGAGGGGAGATAATTCACCCCTCCACTTT.